This T cell receptor beta chain was documented in a study of blood T cell repertoires in COVID-19. Study-wide background: The United States, Italy and Spain were the sources of the acute and convalescent COVID-19 samples. T cells, B-cell-depleted T cells, or PBMCs supplied cDNA or gDNA.

Here immunoSEQ multiplex PCR was the method, and the copy in TCRdb shows in-frame clones only, minus some. The repertoire holds about 240,000 clones, with around 90% as singletons. Sequences were obtained from peripheral blood. The source of this sequence is a man in his 60s who had recovered from COVID-19.

The CDR3 loop is CASSIGGGPGYEQYF. For the CDR3, the DNA is TGTGCCAGCAGCATTGGAGGGGGCCCGGGCTACGAGCAGTACTTC. The chain carries TRBV5-4 and TRBJ2-7; D is perhaps TRBD1 (7 bases). The germline V gene encodes CDR1 SGHNT and CDR2 YYREEE (reference sequence). Trimming removed 4 bases at V and 3 bases at J, with 17 bases between. This CDR3 spans 15 amino acids. Combining the CDR3 with reference TRBV5-4 and TRBJ2-7 gives the whole variable domain ETGVTQSPTHLIKTRGQQVTLRCSSQSGHNTVSWYQQALGQGPQFIFQYYREEENGRGNFPPRFSGLQFPNYSSELNVNALELDDSALYLCASSIGGGPGYEQYFGPGTRLTVT.